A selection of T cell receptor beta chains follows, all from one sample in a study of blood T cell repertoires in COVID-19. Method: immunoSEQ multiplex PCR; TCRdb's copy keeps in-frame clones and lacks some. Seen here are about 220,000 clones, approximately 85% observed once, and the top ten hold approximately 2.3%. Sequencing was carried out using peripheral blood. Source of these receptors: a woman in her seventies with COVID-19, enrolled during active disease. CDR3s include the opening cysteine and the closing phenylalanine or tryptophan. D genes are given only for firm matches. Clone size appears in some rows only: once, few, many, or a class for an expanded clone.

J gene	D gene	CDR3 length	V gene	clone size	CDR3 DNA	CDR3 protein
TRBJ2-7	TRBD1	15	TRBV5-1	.	TGCGCCAGCAGCTCTGGTCCCCAGGGGGTCTACGAGCAGTACTTC	CASSSGPQGVYEQYF
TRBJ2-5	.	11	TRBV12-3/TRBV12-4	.	TGTGCCAGCACTAGGGGCGGGACCCAGTACTTC	CASTRGGTQYF
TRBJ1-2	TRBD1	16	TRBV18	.	TGTGCCAGCTCACCCGACAGGGTGAGCGCCAAATATGGCTACACCTTC	CASSPDRVSAKYGYTF
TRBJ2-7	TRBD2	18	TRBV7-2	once	TGTGCCAGCAGCTTAGTTAGCCTAGCGGGGGGCACGGCCGCCGAGCAGTACTTC	CASSLVSLAGGTAAEQYF
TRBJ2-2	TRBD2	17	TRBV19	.	TGTGCCAGTAGTATCCTACTAGCGGGGGGATACACCGGGGAGCTGTTTTTT	CASSILLAGGYTGELFF
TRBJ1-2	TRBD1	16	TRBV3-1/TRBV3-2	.	TGTGCCAGCAGCCAAGTTGGGGGACAGGCTAACTATGGCTACACCTTC	CASSQVGGQANYGYTF
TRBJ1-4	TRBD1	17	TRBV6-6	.	TGTGCCAGCAGTCCCCGGACAGGCTTGGTAACTAATGAAAAACTGTTTTTT	CASSPRTGLVTNEKLFF
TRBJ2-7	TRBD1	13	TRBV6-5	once	TGTGCCAGCAGTTCGGACAGGATCTACGAGCAGTACTTC	CASSSDRIYEQYF
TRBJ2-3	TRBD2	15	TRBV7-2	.	TGTGCCAGCAGCTTACTAGCGGGGGGGGCGGATACGCAGTATTTT	CASSLLAGGADTQYF
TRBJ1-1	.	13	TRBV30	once	TGTGCCTGGAGTGTAACGGTGAACACTGAAGCTTTCTTT	CAWSVTVNTEAFF
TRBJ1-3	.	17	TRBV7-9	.	TGTGCCAGCAGCGAGACCCGGACTTCTCAGTCTGCGAACACCATATATTTT	CASSETRTSQSANTIYF
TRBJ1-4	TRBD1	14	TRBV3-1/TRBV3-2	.	TGTGCCAGCAGCCCGACAGGGGGCGGTCAAAAACTGTTTTTT	CASSPTGGGQKLFF
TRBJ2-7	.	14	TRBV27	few	TGTGCCAGCCGACCTCTAGCGAACTCCTACGAGCAGTACTTC	CASRPLANSYEQYF
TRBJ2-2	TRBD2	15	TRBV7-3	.	TGTGCCAGCACCCTATCGGCGGGAGCATCCGGGGAGCTGTTTTTT	CASTLSAGASGELFF
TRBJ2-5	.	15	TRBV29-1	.	TGCAGCGTTGATATGGGTTCGACTCTCCAAGAGACCCAGTACTTC	CSVDMGSTLQETQYF
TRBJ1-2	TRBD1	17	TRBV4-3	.	TGCGCCAGCAGCCAGAGGACGACCGACAGGGGTAGTGGTGGCTACACCTTC	CASSQRTTDRGSGGYTF
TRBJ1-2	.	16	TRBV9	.	TGTGCCAGCAGCGTAGGTAGCCCCCAAGCTAACTATGGCTACACCTTC	CASSVGSPQANYGYTF
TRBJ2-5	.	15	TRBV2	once	TGTGCCAGCAGTGAATCGCGGGGGCGCCAAGAGACCCAGTACTTC	CASSESRGRQETQYF
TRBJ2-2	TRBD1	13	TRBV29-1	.	TGCAGCGTTGAAAGGACAGGGTCCGGGGAGCTGTTTTTT	CSVERTGSGELFF
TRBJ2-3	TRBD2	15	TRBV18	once	TGTGCCAGCTCGGGCTCTAGCGGTAGCACAGATACGCAGTATTTT	CASSGSSGSTDTQYF
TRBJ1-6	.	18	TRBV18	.	TGTGCCAGCTCACCAAAGGCGTGGGGCGGGGGGGATAATTCACCCCTCCACTTT	CASSPKAWGGGDNSPLHF
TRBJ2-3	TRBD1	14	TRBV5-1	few	TGCGCCAGCAGCTTGGGACAGGGGAGGGATACGCAGTATTTT	CASSLGQGRDTQYF
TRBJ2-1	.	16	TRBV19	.	TGTGCCAGTAGTATAGACGGGTCTACCCGCTGGAATGAGCAGTTCTTC	CASSIDGSTRWNEQFF
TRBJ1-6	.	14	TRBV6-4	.	TGTGCCAGCAGTGAATGGTCCGGAGGCTCACCCCTCCACTTT	CASSEWSGGSPLHF
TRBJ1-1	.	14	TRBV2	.	TGTGCCAGCAGTGTGCGGGGGAAGGACACTGAAGCTTTCTTT	CASSVRGKDTEAFF
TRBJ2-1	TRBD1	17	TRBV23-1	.	TGCGCCAGCAGTCAAGGACAGGTCCTCTACCCCAACAATGAGCAGTTCTTC	CASSQGQVLYPNNEQFF
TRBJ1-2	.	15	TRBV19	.	TGTGCCAGTAGTGAGGGAGGCCCCCACAGCTATGGCTACACCTTC	CASSEGGPHSYGYTF